The present T cell receptor (beta chain) was sequenced within a study of blood T cell repertoires in COVID-19. For the study at large: Acute-phase and convalescent COVID-19 samples originated in the United States, Italy and Spain. T cells, B-cell-depleted T cells, or PBMCs supplied cDNA or gDNA.

In the original analysis: Amplification of reference gene primers provided the estimated nucleated cell counts. Repertoires were generated with immunoSEQ multiplex PCR, while TCRdb's copy carries only in-frame clones and drops some. V, J and clone size are taken as reported in that table, and D and trimming were inferred from the DNA itself. This sample has some 250,000 clones, with approximately 80% found just once. This receptor was identified in a man in his forties with acute or convalescent COVID-19. Material: peripheral blood.

CDR3 in amino acids: CASSPARGGTEAFF. The CDR3 DNA reads TGTGCCAGCAGCCCCGCCCGGGGGGGCACTGAAGCTTTCTTT. The V and J genes are TRBV3-1 (or the pseudogene TRBV3-2) and TRBJ1-1, with D possibly matching TRBD1 (5 bases). V was pared by 4 bases and J by 4 bases, with 13 bases between. Germline V lookup: CDR1 LGHDT, CDR2 YNNKEL (reference sequence). This CDR3 is 14 amino acids long.